This TCR beta chain was captured in a study of shared clonotypes between healthy human individuals. A word on this clone: Its matching antigen is unknown.

Produced via immunoSEQ multiplex PCR; TCRdb's table is partial and in-frame only. This sample has about 2 million clones; 85% to 95% occur once, and the top ten carry 0.1% to 0.15%. This CDR3 has 15 amino acids. V was clipped by 1 base and J by 2 bases; unmatched bases: 2. The germline gives CDR1 KGHSH, CDR2 LQKENI. The study's findings and limits: An effect of sequencing depth on clonotype sharing among donors was expected. Apart from blood, nothing was sampled; tissue repertoires likely differ.

This sequence originates from a man aged 18 to 30 in good health. The chain links TRBV18 to TRBJ2-7; 10 bases align to TRBD2. The sample was naive CD4+ T cells sorted from blood. Subset denoted: CD45RA+ positively selected. The CDR3 DNA sequence: TGTGCCAGCTCACCACTAGGACTAGCGGCCTACGAGCAGTACTTC. It yields the protein CASSPLGLAAYEQYF.